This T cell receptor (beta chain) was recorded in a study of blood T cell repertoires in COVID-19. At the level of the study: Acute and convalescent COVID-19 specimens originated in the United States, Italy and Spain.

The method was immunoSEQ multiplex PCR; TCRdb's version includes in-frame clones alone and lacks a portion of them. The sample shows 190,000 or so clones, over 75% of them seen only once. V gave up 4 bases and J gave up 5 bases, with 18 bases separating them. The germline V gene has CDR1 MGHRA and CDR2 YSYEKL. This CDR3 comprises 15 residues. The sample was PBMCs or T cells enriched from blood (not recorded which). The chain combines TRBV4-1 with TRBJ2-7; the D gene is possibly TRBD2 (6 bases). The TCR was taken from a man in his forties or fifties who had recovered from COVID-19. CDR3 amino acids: CASSPPLRDGDEQYF. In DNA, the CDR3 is TGCGCCAGCAGCCCCCCATTGCGGGATGGAGACGAGCAGTACTTC.